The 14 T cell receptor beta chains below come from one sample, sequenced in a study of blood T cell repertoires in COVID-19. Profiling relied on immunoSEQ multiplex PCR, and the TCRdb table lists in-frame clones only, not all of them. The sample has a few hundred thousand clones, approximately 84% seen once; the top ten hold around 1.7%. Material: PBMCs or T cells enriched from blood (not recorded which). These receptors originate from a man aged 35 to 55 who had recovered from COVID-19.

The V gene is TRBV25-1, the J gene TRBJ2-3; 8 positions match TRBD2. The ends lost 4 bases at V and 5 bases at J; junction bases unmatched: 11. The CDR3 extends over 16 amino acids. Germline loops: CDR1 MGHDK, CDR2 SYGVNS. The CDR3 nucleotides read TGTGCCAGCAGTGGACCCGAGCGGGGGAAGGGAGATACGCAGTATTTT. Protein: CASSGPERGKGDTQYF.

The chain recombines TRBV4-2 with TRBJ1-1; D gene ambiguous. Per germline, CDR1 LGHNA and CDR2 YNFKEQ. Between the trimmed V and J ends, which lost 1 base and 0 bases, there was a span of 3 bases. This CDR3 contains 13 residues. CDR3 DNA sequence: TGTGCCAGCAGCCAAGGTATGAACACTGAAGCTTTCTTT. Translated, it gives CASSQGMNTEAFF.

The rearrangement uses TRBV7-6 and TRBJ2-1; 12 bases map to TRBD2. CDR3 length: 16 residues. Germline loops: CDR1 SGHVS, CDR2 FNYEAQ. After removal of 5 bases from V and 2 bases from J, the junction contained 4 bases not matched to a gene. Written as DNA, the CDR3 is TGTGCCAGCAGCCCAGGACTAGCGGGGACCTACAATGAGCAGTTCTTC. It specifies CASSPGLAGTYNEQFF.

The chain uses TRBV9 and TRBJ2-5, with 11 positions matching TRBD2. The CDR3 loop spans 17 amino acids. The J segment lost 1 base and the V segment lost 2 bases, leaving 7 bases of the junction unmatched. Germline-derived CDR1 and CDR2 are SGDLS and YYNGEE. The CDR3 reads CASSVGVSGGVQETQYF. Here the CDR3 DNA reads TGTGCCAGCAGCGTCGGTGTTAGCGGGGGGGTCCAAGAGACCCAGTACTTC.

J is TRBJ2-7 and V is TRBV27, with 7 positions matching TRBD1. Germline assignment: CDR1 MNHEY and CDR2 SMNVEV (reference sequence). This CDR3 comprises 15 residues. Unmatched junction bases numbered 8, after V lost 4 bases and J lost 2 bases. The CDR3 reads CASSSGTVHAYEQYF. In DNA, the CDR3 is TGTGCCAGCAGTTCTGGGACAGTGCATGCCTACGAGCAGTACTTC.

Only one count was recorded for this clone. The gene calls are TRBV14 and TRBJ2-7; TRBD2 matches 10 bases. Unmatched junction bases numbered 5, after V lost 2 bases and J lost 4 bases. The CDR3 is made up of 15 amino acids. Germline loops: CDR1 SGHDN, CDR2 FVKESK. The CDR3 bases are TGTGCCAGCAGCCAACGACTAGCGGGCATATACGAGCAGTACTTC. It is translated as CASSQRLAGIYEQYF.

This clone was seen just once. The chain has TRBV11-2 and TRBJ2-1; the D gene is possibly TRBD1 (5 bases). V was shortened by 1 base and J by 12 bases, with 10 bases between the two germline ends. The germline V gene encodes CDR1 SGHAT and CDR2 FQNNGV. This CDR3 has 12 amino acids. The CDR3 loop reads CASSLATGGQFF. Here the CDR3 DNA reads TGTGCCAGCAGCTTAGCTACAGGTGGGCAGTTCTTC.

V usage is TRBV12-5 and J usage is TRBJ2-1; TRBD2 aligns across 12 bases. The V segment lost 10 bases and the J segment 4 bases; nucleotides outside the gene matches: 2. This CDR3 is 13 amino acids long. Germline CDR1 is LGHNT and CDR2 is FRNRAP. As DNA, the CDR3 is TGTGCTACGGGACTAGCGGGTTACAATGAGCAGTTCTTC. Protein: CATGLAGYNEQFF.

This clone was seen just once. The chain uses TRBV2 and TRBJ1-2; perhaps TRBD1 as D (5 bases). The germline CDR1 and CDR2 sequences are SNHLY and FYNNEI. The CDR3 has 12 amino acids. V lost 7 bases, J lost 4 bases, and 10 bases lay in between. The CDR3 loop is CASTEGIYGYTF. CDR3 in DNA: TGTGCCAGCACGGAGGGGATCTATGGCTACACCTTC.

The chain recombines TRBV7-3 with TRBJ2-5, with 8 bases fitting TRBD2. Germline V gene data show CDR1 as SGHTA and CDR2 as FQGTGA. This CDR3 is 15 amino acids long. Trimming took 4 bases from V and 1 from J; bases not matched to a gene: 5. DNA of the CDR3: TGTGCCAGCAGCTCAGAGCGGGGGCCCCAAGAGACCCAGTACTTC. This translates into CASSSERGPQETQYF.

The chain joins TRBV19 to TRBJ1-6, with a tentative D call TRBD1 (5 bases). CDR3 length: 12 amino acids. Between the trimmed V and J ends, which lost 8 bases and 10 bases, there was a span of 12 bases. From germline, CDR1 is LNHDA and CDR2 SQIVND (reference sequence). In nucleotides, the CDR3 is TGTGCCAGTCAAGGGGTCGGATCACCCCTCCACTTT. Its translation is CASQGVGSPLHF.

CDR3 DNA sequence: TGTGCCAGCAGTTACTGGCCTGACAGAGAAAGGGGTCAGCCCCAGCATTTT. The encoded protein is CASSYWPDRERGQPQHF. The gene calls are TRBV6-2 or TRBV6-3 and TRBJ1-5, with D tentatively TRBD1 (5 bases). Between the trimmed V and J ends, which lost 1 base and 6 bases, there was a span of 19 bases. Germline-derived CDR1 and CDR2 are MNHEY and SVGEGT. CDR3 length: 17 residues.

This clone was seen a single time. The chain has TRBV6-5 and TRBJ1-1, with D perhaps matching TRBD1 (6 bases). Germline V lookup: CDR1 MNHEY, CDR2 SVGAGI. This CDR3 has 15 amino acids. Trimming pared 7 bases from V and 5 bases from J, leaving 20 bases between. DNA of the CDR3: TGTGCCAGCACCCCGGGACAAGGGTATAGGACTGAAGCTTTCTTT. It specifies CASTPGQGYRTEAFF.

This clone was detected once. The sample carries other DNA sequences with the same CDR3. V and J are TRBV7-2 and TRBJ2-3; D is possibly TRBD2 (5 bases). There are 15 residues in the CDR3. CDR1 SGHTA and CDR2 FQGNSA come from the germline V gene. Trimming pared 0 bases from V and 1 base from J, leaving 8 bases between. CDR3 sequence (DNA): TGTGCCAGCAGCTTAGCTCTAGCCGGCACAGATACGCAGTATTTT. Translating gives CASSLALAGTDTQYF.